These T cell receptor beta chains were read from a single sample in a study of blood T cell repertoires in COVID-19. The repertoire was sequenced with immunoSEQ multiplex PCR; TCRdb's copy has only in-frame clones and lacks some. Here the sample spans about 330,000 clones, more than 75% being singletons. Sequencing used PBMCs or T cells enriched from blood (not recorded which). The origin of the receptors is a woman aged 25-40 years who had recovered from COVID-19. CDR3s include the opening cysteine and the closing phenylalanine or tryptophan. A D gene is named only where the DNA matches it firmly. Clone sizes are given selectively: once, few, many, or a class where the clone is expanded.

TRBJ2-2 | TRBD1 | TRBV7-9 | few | CASSVRQGNTGELFF | TGTGCCAGCAGCGTAAGACAGGGAAACACCGGGGAGCTGTTTTTT
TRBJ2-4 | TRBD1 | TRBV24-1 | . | CATSESGTGGPPLQYF | TGTGCCACCAGTGAGTCCGGGACAGGGGGTCCCCCACTTCAGTACTTC
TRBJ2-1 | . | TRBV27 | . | CASSTYNEQFF | TGTGCCAGCAGCACCTACAATGAGCAGTTCTTC
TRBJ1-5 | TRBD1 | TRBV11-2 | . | CASSYGQGAGQPQHF | TGTGCCAGCAGCTACGGACAGGGGGCGGGGCAGCCCCAGCATTTT
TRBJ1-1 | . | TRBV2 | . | CASSGGRTEAFF | TGTGCCAGCAGTGGGGGGCGAACTGAAGCTTTCTTT
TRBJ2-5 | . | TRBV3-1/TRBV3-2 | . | CASSHPWGGAQETQYF | TGTGCCAGCAGCCACCCCTGGGGGGGGGCCCAAGAGACCCAGTACTTC
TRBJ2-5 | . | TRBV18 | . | CASSSLVGGRMETQYF | TGTGCCAGCTCATCCCTGGTAGGGGGAAGAATGGAGACCCAGTACTTC
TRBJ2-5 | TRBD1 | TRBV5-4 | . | CASSLAGQGEETQYF | TGTGCCAGCAGCTTGGCGGGACAGGGCGAAGAGACCCAGTACTTC
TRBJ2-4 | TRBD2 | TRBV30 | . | CAWSVRGGLAKNIQYF | TGTGCCTGGAGTGTACGGGGGGGACTAGCCAAAAACATTCAGTACTTC
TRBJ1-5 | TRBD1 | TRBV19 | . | CASSDRGGNQPQHF | TGTGCCAGTAGTGACAGGGGAGGGAATCAGCCCCAGCATTTT
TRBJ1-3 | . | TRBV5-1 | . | CASTNGQHSGNTIYF | TGCGCCAGCACTAACGGACAGCACTCTGGAAACACCATATATTTT
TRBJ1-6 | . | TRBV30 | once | CACETGFNSPLHF | TGTGCCTGCGAGACAGGCTTTAATTCACCCCTCCACTTT
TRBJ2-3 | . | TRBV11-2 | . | CASSLLSTDTQYF | TGTGCCAGCAGCTTACTAAGCACAGATACGCAGTATTTT
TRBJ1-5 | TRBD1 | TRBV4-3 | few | CARAGTGDNQPQHF | TGCGCCAGAGCCGGGACAGGGGACAATCAGCCCCAGCATTTT
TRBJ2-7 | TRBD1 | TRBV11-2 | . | CAIPGQGYHEQYF | TGTGCCATTCCGGGACAGGGGTACCACGAGCAGTACTTC
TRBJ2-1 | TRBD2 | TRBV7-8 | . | CASSLQTSGGLNEQFF | TGTGCCAGCAGCTTACAGACTAGCGGGGGACTCAATGAGCAGTTCTTC
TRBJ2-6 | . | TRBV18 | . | CASSPSAGANVLTF | TGTGCCAGCTCACCATCTGCTGGGGCCAACGTCCTGACTTTC
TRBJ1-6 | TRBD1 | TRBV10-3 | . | CAITKTGTGSPLHF | TGTGCCATCACCAAGACAGGGACGGGGTCACCCCTCCACTTT
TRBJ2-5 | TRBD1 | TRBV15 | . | CATSRGQGPQETQYF | TGTGCCACCAGCAGAGGACAGGGGCCACAAGAGACCCAGTACTTC
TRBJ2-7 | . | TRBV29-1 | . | CSVEESGVSYEQYF | TGCAGCGTTGAAGAGTCAGGGGTTTCCTACGAGCAGTACTTC
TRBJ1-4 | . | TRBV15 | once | CATSRASEKLFF | TGTGCCACCAGCAGAGCATCAGAAAAACTGTTTTTT
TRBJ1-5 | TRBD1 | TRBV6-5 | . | CASWGQQSNQPQHF | TGTGCCAGCTGGGGACAGCAGAGCAATCAGCCCCAGCATTTT
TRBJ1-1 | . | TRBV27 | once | CASSSVRLNTEAFF | TGTGCCAGCAGTTCCGTCAGATTGAACACTGAAGCTTTCTTT
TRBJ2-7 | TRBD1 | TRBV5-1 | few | CASSLETGGTYEQYF | TGCGCCAGCAGCTTGGAAACAGGGGGCACCTACGAGCAGTACTTC
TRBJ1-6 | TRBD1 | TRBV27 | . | CASSWDRGTSYNSPLHF | TGTGCCAGCAGTTGGGACAGGGGAACCTCCTATAATTCACCCCTCCACTTT
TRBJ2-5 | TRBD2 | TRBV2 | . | CASRLAGGQETQYF | TGTGCCAGCAGGCTAGCGGGGGGCCAAGAGACCCAGTACTTC
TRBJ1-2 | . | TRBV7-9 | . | CASSLGSTYGYTF | TGTGCCAGCAGCTTAGGATCTACCTATGGCTACACCTTC
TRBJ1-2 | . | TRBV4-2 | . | CASSQDLEYGYTF | TGTGCCAGCAGCCAAGATTTAGAATATGGCTACACCTTC
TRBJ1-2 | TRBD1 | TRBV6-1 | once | CASSVPQGMRPGAYGYTF | TGTGCCAGCAGTGTTCCACAGGGGATGAGGCCTGGCGCCTATGGCTACACCTTC
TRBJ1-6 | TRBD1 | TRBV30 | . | CASPDRVSNSPLHF | TGTGCCAGCCCGGACAGGGTCTCTAATTCACCCCTCCACTTT
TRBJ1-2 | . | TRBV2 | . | CASSEASGPNYGYTF | TGTGCCAGCAGTGAAGCAAGCGGGCCCAACTATGGCTACACCTTC
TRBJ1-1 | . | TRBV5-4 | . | CASSLGGQLSPNTEAFF | TGTGCCAGCAGCTTGGGGGGGCAGCTGAGCCCGAACACTGAAGCTTTCTTT
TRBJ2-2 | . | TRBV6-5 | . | CASSHYTGELFF | TGTGCCAGCAGCCACTACACCGGGGAGCTGTTTTTT
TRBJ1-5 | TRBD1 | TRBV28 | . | CAAVTGAQPQHF | TGTGCCGCTGTCACAGGGGCCCAGCCCCAGCATTTT
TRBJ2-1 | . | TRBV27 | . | CASSSGGRGEQFF | TGTGCCAGCAGTTCAGGCGGGCGGGGTGAGCAGTTCTTC
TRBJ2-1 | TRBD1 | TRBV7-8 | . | CASSVLPGQGYNEQFF | TGTGCCAGCAGCGTACTACCGGGACAGGGCTACAATGAGCAGTTCTTC
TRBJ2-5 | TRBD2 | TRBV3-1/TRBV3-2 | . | CASSQEASGGAETQYF | TGTGCCAGCAGCCAAGAGGCTAGCGGGGGGGCAGAGACCCAGTACTTC
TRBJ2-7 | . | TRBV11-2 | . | CASSPRTERTYEQYF | TGTGCCAGCAGCCCCAGGACAGAGAGGACTTACGAGCAGTACTTC
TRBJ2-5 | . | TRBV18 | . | CASSPVGGTETQYF | TGTGCCAGCTCACCGGTGGGGGGAACAGAGACCCAGTACTTC
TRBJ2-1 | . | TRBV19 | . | CASSIRRTMSLDNEQFF | TGTGCCAGTAGTATTCGTAGGACAATGAGCCTTGACAATGAGCAGTTCTTC
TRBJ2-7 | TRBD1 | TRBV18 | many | CASSYKTGDYEQYF | TGTGCCAGCTCATATAAGACAGGGGACTACGAGCAGTACTTC
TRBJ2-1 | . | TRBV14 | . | CASSQPYGRNEQFF | TGTGCCAGCAGCCAACCCTATGGGAGGAATGAGCAGTTCTTC
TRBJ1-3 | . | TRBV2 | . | CASQLGGQGNTIYF | TGTGCCAGTCAATTAGGGGGACAAGGAAACACCATATATTTT
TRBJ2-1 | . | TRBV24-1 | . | CATSDGQGWANEQFF | TGTGCCACCAGTGATGGTCAGGGGTGGGCCAATGAGCAGTTCTTC
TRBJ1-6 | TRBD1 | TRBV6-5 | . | CASSYTGGSLAYPLHF | TGTGCCAGCAGTTACACAGGGGGCTCGTTAGCGTATCCCCTCCACTTT
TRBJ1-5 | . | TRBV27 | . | CASSSVSNQPQHF | TGTGCCAGCAGTTCTGTTAGCAATCAGCCCCAGCATTTT
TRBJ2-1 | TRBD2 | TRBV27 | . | CASSSQRFGTSGPYNEQFF | TGTGCCAGCAGTTCACAACGCTTTGGGACTAGCGGCCCCTACAATGAGCAGTTCTTC
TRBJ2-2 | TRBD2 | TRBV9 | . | CASSVELAGGPRELFF | TGTGCCAGCAGCGTAGAACTAGCGGGGGGGCCTAGGGAGCTGTTTTTT
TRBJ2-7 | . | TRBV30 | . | CAWSGQRGYEQYF | TGTGCCTGGAGTGGGCAAAGAGGCTACGAGCAGTACTTC
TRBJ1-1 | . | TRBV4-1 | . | CASSPGRQAGPAGTEAFF | TGCGCCAGCAGCCCGGGGAGGCAGGCCGGTCCGGCGGGCACTGAAGCTTTCTTT